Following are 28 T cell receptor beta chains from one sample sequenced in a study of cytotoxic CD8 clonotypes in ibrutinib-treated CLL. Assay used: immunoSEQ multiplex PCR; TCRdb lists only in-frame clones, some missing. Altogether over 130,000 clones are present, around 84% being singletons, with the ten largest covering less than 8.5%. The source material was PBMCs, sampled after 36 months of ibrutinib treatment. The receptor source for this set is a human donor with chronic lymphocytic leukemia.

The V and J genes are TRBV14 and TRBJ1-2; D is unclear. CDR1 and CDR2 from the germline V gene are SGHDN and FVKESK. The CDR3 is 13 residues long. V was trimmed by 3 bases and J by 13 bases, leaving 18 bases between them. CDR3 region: CASSQSIDLYLTF. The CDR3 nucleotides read TGTGCCAGCAGCCAGAGTATTGACCTCTATCTCACCTTC. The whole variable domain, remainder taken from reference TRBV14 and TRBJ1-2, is EAGVTQFPSHSVIEKGQTVTLRCDPISGHDNLYWYRRVMGKEIKFLLHFVKESKQDESGMPNNRFLAERTGGTYSTLKVQPAELEDSGVYFCASSQSIDLYLTFGSGTRLTVV.

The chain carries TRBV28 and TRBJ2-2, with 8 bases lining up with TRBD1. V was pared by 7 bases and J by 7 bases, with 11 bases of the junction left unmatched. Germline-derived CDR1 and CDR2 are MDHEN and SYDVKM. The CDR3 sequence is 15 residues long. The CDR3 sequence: CASISGTGGLGELFF. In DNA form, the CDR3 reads TGTGCCAGCATATCAGGGACAGGAGGTCTCGGGGAGCTGTTTTTT.

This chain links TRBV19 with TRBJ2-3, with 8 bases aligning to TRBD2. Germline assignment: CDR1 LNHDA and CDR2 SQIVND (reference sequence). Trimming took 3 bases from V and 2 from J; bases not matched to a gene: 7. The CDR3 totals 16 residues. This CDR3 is CASSMGAGGLTDTQYF. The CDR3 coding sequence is TGTGCCAGTAGTATGGGTGCGGGGGGCCTCACAGATACGCAGTATTTT.

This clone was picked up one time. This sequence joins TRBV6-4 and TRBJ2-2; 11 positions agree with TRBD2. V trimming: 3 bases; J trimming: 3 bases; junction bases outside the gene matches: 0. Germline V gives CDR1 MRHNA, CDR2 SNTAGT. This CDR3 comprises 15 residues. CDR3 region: CASSEGLADTGELFF. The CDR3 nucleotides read TGTGCCAGCAGTGAGGGACTAGCGGACACCGGGGAGCTGTTTTTT.

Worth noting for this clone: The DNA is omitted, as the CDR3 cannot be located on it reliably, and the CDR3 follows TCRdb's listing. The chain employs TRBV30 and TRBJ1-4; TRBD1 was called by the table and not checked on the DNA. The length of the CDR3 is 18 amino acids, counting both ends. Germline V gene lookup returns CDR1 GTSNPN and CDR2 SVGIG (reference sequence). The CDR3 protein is CAWSVFLSRDRANEKLFF.

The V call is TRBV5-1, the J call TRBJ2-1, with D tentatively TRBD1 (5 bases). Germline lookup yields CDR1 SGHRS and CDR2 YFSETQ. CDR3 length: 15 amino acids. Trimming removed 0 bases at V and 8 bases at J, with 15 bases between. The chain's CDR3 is CASSLVRYRLDEQFF. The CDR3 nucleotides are TGCGCCAGCAGCTTGGTTCGATACAGGTTAGATGAGCAGTTCTTC.

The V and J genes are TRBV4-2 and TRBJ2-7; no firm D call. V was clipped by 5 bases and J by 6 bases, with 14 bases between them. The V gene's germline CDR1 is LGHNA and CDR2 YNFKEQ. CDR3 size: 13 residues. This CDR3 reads CASSEGAESEQYF. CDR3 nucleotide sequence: TGTGCCAGCAGCGAAGGTGCCGAGAGCGAGCAGTACTTC.

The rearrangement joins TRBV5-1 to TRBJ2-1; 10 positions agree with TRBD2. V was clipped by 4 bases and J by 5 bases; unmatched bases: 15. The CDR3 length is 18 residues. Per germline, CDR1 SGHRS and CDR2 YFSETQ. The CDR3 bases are TGCGCCAGCAGCGCCGGACTAGCGGAGTCTATTTATAACAATGAGCAGTTCTTC. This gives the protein CASSAGLAESIYNNEQFF.

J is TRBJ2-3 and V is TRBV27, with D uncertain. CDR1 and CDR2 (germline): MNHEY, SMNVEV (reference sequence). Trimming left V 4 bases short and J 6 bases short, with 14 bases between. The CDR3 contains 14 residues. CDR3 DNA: TGTGCCAGCAGTTCCCCCTCCGGATTGGATACGCAGTATTTT. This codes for CASSSPSGLDTQYF.

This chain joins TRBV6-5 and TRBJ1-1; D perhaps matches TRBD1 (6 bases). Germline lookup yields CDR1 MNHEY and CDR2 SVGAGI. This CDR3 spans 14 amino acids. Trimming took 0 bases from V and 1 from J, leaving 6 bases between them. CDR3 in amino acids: CASSYSDRNTEAFF. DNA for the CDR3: TGTGCCAGCAGTTACTCGGACAGGAACACTGAAGCTTTCTTT.

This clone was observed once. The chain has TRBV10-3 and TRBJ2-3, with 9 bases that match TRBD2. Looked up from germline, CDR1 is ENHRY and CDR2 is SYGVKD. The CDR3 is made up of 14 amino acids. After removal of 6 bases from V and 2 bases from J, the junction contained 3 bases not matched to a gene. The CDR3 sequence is CAIRPSGATDTQYF. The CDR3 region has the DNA TGTGCCATCAGGCCTAGCGGGGCCACAGATACGCAGTATTTT.

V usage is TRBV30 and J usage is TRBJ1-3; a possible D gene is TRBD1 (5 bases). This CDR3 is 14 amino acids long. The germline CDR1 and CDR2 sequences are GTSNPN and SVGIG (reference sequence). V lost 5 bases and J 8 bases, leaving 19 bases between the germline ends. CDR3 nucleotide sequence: TGTGCCTGGGAACGTGAGGGGATTAGGGACACCATATATTTT. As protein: CAWEREGIRDTIYF.

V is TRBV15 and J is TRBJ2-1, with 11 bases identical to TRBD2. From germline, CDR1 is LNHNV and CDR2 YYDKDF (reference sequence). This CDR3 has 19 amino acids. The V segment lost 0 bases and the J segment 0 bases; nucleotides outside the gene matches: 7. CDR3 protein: CATSRDPTSGSISYNEQFF. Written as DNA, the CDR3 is TGTGCCACCAGCAGAGATCCTACTAGCGGGAGCATCTCCTACAATGAGCAGTTCTTC.

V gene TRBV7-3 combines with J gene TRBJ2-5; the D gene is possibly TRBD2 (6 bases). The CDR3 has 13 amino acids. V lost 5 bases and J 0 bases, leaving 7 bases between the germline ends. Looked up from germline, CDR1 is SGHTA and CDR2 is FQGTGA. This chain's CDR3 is CASSGGYQETQYF. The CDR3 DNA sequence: TGTGCCAGCAGCGGAGGGTACCAAGAGACCCAGTACTTC.

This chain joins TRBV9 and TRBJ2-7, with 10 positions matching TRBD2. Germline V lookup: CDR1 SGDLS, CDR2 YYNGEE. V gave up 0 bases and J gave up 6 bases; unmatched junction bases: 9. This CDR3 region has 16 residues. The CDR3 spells CASSVGLAGRDTEQYF. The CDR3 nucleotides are TGTGCCAGCAGCGTAGGACTAGCGGGCCGAGATACCGAGCAGTACTTC.

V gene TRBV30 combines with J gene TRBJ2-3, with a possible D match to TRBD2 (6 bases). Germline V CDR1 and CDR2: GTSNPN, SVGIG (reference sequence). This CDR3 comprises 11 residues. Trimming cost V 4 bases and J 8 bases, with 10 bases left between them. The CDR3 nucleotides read TGTGCCTGGACCATAGCGGTTACGCAGTATTTT. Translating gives CAWTIAVTQYF.

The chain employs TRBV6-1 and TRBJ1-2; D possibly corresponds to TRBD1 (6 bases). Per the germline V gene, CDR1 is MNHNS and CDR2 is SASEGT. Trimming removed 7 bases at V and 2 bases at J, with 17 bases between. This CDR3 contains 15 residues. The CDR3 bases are TGTGCCAGCACCATGAATGGGGGACAAAACTATGGCTACACCTTC. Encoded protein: CASTMNGGQNYGYTF.

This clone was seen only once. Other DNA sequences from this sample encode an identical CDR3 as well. The CDR3 nucleotides read TGTGCCAGCAGCCAAGAACTAGCGGGGGGGCGCACAGATACGCAGTATTTT. Protein sequence: CASSQELAGGRTDTQYF. The chain links TRBV4-2 to TRBJ2-3, with 13 bases aligning to TRBD2. Germline CDR1 reads LGHNA; CDR2 reads YNFKEQ. The CDR3 extends over 17 amino acids. The J segment lost 1 base and the V segment lost 0 bases, leaving 1 base of the junction unmatched.

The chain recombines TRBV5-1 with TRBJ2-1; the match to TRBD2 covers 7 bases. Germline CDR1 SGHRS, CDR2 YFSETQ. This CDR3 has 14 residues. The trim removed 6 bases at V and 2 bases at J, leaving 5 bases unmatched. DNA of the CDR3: TGCGCCAGCAAGGGAGGGGACCCCTACAATGAGCAGTTCTTC. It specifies CASKGGDPYNEQFF.

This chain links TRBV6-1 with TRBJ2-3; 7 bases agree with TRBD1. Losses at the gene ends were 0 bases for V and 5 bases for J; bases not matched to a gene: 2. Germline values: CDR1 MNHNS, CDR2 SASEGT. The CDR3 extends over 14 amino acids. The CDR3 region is CASSEAPGGDTQYF. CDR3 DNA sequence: TGTGCCAGCAGTGAAGCGCCAGGGGGAGATACGCAGTATTTT.

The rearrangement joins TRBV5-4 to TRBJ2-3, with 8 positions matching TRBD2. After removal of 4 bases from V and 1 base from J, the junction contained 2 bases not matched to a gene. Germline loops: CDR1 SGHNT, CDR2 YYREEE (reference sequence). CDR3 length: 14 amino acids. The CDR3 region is CASSATSGTDTQYF. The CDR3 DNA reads TGTGCCAGCAGCGCGACTAGCGGCACAGATACGCAGTATTTT.

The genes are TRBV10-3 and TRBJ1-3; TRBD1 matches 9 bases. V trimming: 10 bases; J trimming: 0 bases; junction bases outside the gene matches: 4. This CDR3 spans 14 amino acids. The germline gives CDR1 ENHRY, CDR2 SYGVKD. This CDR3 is CATETGGSGNTIYF. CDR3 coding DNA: TGTGCCACAGAGACAGGGGGCTCTGGAAACACCATATATTTT.

CDR3 sequence: CASSRGRPNSGNTIYF. The CDR3 bases are TGTGCCAGCAGTCGGGGACGGCCGAACTCTGGAAACACCATATATTTT. V is TRBV6-6 and J is TRBJ1-3, with D perhaps TRBD1 (5 bases). The V end was cut by 5 bases, the J end by 0 bases, with 14 bases between. From germline, CDR1 is MNHNY and CDR2 SVGAGI (reference sequence). This CDR3 is 16 amino acids long.

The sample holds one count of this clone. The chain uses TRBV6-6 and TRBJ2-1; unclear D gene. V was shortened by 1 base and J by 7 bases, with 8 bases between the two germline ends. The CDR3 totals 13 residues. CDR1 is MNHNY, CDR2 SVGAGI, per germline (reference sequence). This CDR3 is CASSYWAENEQFF. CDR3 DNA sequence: TGTGCCAGCAGTTACTGGGCGGAGAATGAGCAGTTCTTC.

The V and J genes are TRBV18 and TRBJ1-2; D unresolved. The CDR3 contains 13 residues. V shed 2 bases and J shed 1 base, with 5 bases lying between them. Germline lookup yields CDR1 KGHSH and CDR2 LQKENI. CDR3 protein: CASSPSRNYGYTF. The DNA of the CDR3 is TGTGCCAGCTCACCATCTCGTAACTATGGCTACACCTTC.

This chain's CDR3 is CASSSPGAYGYTF. The DNA for the CDR3 is TGTGCCAGCAGCTCCCCAGGGGCGTACGGCTACACCTTC. The chain combines TRBV9 with TRBJ1-2; possible D gene TRBD1, 6 bases. This CDR3 is 13 amino acids long. V was clipped by 4 bases and J by 8 bases, with 15 bases between them. Germline V gene sequence: CDR1 SGDLS, CDR2 YYNGEE. The full variable domain, with the rest looked up from reference TRBV9 and TRBJ1-2, is DSGVTQTPKHLITATGQRVTLRCSPRSGDLSVYWYQQSLDQGLQFLIQYYNGEERAKGNILERFSAQQFPDLHSELNLSSLELGDSALYFCASSSPGAYGYTFGSGTRLTVV.

The DNA for the CDR3 is TGTGCCAGCAGCAACACGGGACGCCCTGGAAACACCATATATTTT. Translating it yields CASSNTGRPGNTIYF. The gene calls are TRBV7-8 and TRBJ1-3; tentative D call: TRBD1 (5 bases). Germline V gene data show CDR1 as SGHVS and CDR2 as FQNEAQ. The germline V and J ends were trimmed by 5 bases and 2 bases, with 13 bases remaining between them. The CDR3 has 15 residues.

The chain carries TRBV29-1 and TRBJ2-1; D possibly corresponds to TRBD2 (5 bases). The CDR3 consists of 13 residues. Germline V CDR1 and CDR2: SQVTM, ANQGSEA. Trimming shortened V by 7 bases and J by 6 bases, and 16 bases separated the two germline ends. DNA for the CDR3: TGCAGCGCCGAATCCCGGGGATCCAATGAGCAGTTCTTC. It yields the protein CSAESRGSNEQFF.